Reported below is one T cell receptor (beta chain). Its antigen is undetermined. Blood got drawn at baseline, again on cycle 4 day 1, and then on cycle 7 day 1. The record originates from a study of OX40 agonist ivuxolimab in advanced cancers. At the level of the study: Patients were dosed intravenously with ivuxolimab at 0.01 to 10 mg/kg every 2 weeks. From about 23 to 85 years was the age range, with a mean of around 57 years, and about 83% were male. Points from the study as a whole: What antigens the expanded peripheral T cells recognized was never established.

Some clones are missing from TCRdb's copy, which holds only in-frame ones; the method was immunoSEQ multiplex PCR. The repertoire holds under 85,000 clones, with about 85% as singletons. This sequence was found in an adult with an advanced solid tumor such as melanoma, head and neck, liver or kidney cancer. The sample here was CD4+ or CD8+ T cells sorted from blood, taken in a trial of the OX40 agonist ivuxolimab.

The CDR3 sequence: CASSSSTGPLYGYTF. CDR3 nucleotide sequence: TGTGCCAGCAGCTCATCGACAGGGCCCCTTTACGGCTACACCTTC. The chain couples TRBV11-2 to TRBJ1-2, with 7 bases aligning to TRBD1. The V segment lost 4 bases and the J segment 8 bases; nucleotides outside the gene matches: 13. Looked up from germline, CDR1 is SGHAT and CDR2 is FQNNGV. This CDR3 region has 15 residues.